The subject of this entry is one T cell receptor (beta chain). It lacks a known antigen. One base away there is no much larger clone; base qualities are not given. This specimen comes from a study of shared clonotypes between healthy human individuals (dated by TCRdb to between 2020 and 2021). Study-level background: A couple of women and three men aged 18 to 49 years were included in the cohort. The study deeply sequenced blood TCR repertoires of roughly five healthy adults to estimate repertoire size and the extent of clonotype sharing between individuals. Different laboratories and diverse techniques were used to prepare libraries and sequence TCR repertoires, to increase sequencing depth and limit assay-specific biases. Leukapheresis yielded between about 0.8 and 9.5 billion PBMCs per donor. Broader findings and caveats from the paper: The small number of donors limited the genetic and exposure-history diversity represented. Pairwise subsampling indicated that sequencing depth was expected to affect the degree of clonotype sharing among donors. Sampling was limited to blood, and TCR repertoires in tissue likely differ from TCR repertoires in blood.

The donors were healthy, HIV-negative adults with no recently reported acute infections or vaccinations. Every donor was a Caucasian adult residing in Nashville, Tennessee, USA. For unsorted samples, 90 million or so PBMCs were counted and genomic DNA was extracted with the QIAamp DNA Blood Mini kit. Blood was obtained by leukapheresis, after which PBMCs were separated by Ficoll-Histopaque density gradient centrifugation and cryopreserved in liquid nitrogen vapor phase. Using the deep immunoSEQ assay, TCR CDR3 regions were amplified from genomic DNA by multiplex PCR. Extracted genomic DNA from each cell subset was distributed evenly across all wells of several immunoSEQ 96-well plates, and each plate was treated as a replicate. For unsorted PBMC, 300 ng genomic DNA, equal to roughly 33,000 T cell genomes, was loaded into each replicate PCR. Unsorted PBMC genomic DNA was sequenced across ten immunoSEQ deep assay plates. Purified libraries were measured with a Qubit 3.0 fluorometer, size-checked on a Bioanalyzer 2100, and measured again with the KAPA Library Quantification kit. Every immunoSEQ 96-well plate was sequenced on a separate single-read 150-cycle Illumina NextSeq 550 flow cell. Per the original workflow: Because the immunoSEQ output included only junctional sequences and no quality scores, the filtering could not be the same as the filtering used for full-length reads. Sequences were annotated with PyIR, a Python wrapper for IgBLAST v1.9, using IMGT germline references to assign V/J genes and CDR3. Reads were filtered out if the reads had weak V/J assignments (E-value above 1e-6), no CDR3, stop codons, out-of-frame junctions, or ambiguous translated residues. V3J clonotypes were defined as sequences sharing the same inferred V gene, J gene, and CDR3 amino acid sequence. The percentage overlap between two repertoires was calculated by dividing the number of shared unique clonotypes by the size of the smaller repertoire. Three approaches were used to assess repertoire richness: RTK rarefaction, the Chao1 estimator, and Recon v2.1 estimates of unobserved clonotypes. Not all clones reach the TCRdb copy of this immuneACCESS table, which keeps in-frame sequences only. Checked studies attribute under half of the gap to unresolved V genes and leave the rest unexplained. V and J calls and clone size are copied from that table; D and trimming were computed from the DNA. The table for this sample lists around 500,000 clones; roughly 85% of them were counted only once. The ten largest clonotypes hold approximately 12% of the sample.

The germline V gene supplies CDR1 SGHTA and CDR2 FQGTGA. Including the terminal cysteine and phenylalanine, the CDR3 comprises 14 residues. Here the CDR3 DNA is all that survives: 42 bases in frame from base 1. The V end gives up 5 bases and the J end 8 bases, leaving 8 bases in the junction not matched to a gene. The V and J genes are TRBV7-3 and TRBJ2-1; 8 middle bases align to TRBD1. The origin of this receptor is a woman aged 40 to 50 in good health. Some clones in this sample may be carry-over from other donors' samples. Specimen: PBMCs. In nucleotide form, the sequence is TGTGCCAGCAGCCCATCCGGGACAGGTTATGAGCAGTTCTTC. This codes for CASSPSGTGYEQFF.